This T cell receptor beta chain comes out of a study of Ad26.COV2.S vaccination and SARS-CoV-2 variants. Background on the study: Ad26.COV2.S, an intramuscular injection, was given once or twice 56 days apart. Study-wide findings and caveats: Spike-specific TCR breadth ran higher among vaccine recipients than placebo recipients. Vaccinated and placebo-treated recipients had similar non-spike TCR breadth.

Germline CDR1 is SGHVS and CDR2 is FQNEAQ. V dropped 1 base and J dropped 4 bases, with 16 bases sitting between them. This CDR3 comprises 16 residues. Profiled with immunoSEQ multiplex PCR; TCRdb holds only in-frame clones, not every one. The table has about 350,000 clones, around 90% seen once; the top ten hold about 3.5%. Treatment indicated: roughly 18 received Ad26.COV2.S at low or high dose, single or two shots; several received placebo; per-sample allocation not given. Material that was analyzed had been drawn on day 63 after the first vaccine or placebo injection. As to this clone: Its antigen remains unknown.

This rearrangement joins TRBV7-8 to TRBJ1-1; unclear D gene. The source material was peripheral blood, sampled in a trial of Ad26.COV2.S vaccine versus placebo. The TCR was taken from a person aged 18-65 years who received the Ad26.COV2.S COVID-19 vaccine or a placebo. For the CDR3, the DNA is TGTGCCAGCAGCTTAGAACTTTTAGGGATGGGCACTGAAGCTTTCTTT. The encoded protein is CASSLELLGMGTEAFF.